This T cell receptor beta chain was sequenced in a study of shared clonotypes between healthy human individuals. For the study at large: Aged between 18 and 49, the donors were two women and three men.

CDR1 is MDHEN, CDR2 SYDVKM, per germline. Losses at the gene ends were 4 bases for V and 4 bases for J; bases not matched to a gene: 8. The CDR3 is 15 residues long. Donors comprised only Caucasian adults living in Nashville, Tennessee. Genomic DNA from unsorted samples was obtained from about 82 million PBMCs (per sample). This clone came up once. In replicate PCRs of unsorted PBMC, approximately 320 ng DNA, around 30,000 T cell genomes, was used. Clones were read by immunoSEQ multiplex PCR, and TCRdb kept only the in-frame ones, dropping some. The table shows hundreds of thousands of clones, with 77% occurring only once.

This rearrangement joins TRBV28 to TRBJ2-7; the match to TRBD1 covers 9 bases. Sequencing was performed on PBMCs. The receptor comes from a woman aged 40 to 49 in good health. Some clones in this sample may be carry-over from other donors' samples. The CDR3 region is CASSSNTGGKYEQYF. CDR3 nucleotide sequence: TGTGCCAGCAGTTCCAATACAGGGGGCAAATACGAGCAGTACTTC. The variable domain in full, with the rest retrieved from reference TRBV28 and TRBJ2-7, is DVKVTQSSRYLVKRTGEKVFLECVQDMDHENMFWYRQDPGLGLRLIYFSYDVKMKEKGDIPEGYSVSREKKERFSLILESASTNQTSMYLCASSSNTGGKYEQYFGPGTRLTVT.